This entry describes one T cell receptor (beta chain). What it recognizes is unknown. The junction departs from germline at one end; a sequencing error may be responsible. This sample was included in a study of radiotherapy plus CTLA-4 blockade in lung cancer. Findings of the study overall: Researchers report tumor-derived TCR clones expanding in blood after radiotherapy plus ipilimumab.

Data came from immunoSEQ multiplex PCR; TCRdb stores just in-frame clones and leaves some out. The table lists roughly 46,000 clones, approximately 79% of them singletons. Germline-derived CDR1 and CDR2 are MRHNA and SNTAGT. The CDR3 length is 15 residues. This receptor was taken from a human donor with non-small cell lung cancer who had stable disease on radiotherapy plus ipilimumab. V gene TRBV6-4 combines with J gene TRBJ1-1, with 7 bases matching TRBD1. The sample consisted of peripheral blood, taken from a patient treated with radiotherapy plus ipilimumab. Here the CDR3 DNA reads TGTGCCAGCAGTTACTCGGCAGGGGGATTGACTGAAGCTTTCTTT. Its translation: CASSYSAGGLTEAFF.